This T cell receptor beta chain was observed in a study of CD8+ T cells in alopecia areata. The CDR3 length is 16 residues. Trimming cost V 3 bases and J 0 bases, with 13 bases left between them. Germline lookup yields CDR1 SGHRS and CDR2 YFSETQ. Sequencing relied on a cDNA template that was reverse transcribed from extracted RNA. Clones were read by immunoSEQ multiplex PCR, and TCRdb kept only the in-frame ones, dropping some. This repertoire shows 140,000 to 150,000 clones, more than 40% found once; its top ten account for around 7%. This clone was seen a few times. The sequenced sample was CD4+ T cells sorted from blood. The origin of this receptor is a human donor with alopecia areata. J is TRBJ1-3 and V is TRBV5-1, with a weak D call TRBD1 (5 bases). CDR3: CASSSGTQGSGNTIYF. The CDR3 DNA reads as TGCGCCAGCAGCTCAGGAACTCAGGGCTCTGGAAACACCATATATTTT.